Presented here are 20 T cell receptor beta chains from one specimen sequenced in a study of regulatory T cells in long-lasting Graves disease. Time point of the sample: newly diagnosed GD, antithyroid drugs for less than 3 months. TCR sequences were obtained from RNA taken from PBMCs. Relying on iRepertoire HTBI primers and Arm-PCR of CDR3 regions, the team built TCR beta libraries. In TCRdb, the multiplex PCR reads were re-called with MiXCR into one record per CDR3 protein. The table records 400,000 to 500,000 distinct CDR3 sequences, approximately 16% of them present only once. This same sample was also part of a study on T cells in Graves' hyperthyroidism and ophthalmopathy.

The specimen comprised peripheral blood mononuclear cells (PBMCs), sampled at new diagnosis, from a patient treated with antithyroid drugs. All receptors come from a woman between 18 and 29 years old with Graves disease.

This clonotype was seen repeatedly, ten times or more. The rearrangement joins TRBV19 to TRBJ2-3; a weak D match, TRBD1 (6 bases). This CDR3 is built from 14 residues. Germline-derived CDR1 and CDR2 are LNHDA and SQIVND (reference sequence). V lost 3 bases and J 4 bases, leaving 11 bases between the germline ends. The CDR3, as DNA: TGTGCCAGTAGTATTCCAGGGGTTCCAGATACGCAGTATTTT. As protein: CASSIPGVPDTQYF.

This clonotype was counted at least ten times. The CDR3 reads CASSEGGARQPQHF. The CDR3 region has the DNA TGTGCCAGCAGTGAGGGGGGGGCTCGGCAGCCCCAGCATTTT. The chain joins TRBV2 to TRBJ1-5, with D tentatively TRBD1 (6 bases). Germline V gene sequence: CDR1 SNHLY, CDR2 FYNNEI. Trimming removed 3 bases from V and 7 bases from J, with 13 bases in between. The CDR3 length is 14 residues.

This clonotype has ten or more counts. This may arise from a read error, as a much more abundant clone is one base away. This rearrangement joins TRBV15 to TRBJ1-1; D unclear. The CDR3 has 11 amino acids. Trimming left V 1 base short and J 4 bases short, with 1 base between. The V gene's germline CDR1 is LNHNV and CDR2 YYDKDF (reference sequence). The CDR3 DNA follows: TGTGCCACCAGCAGAGGCACTGAAGCTTTCTTT. The encoded protein is CATSRGTEAFF.

This clonotype turned up a few times. The junction does not match germline at one end; this may be a read error. The chain has TRBV12-3 or TRBV12-4 and TRBJ1-2; 7 nucleotides line up with TRBD1. The CDR3 contains 15 residues. CDR3 in amino acids: CAGSLGQTVLGGYTF. Written as DNA, the CDR3 is TGTGCCGGCAGTTTGGGACAGACGGTCCTTGGGGGCTACACCTTC.

This clonotype occurred many times. This chain connects TRBV6-2 or TRBV6-3 to TRBJ2-1, with 7 bases fitting TRBD1. The CDR3 runs to 16 residues. V was clipped by 1 base and J by 4 bases; unmatched bases: 7. The germline CDR1 and CDR2 sequences are MNHEY and SVGEGT. In DNA, the CDR3 is TGTGCCAGCAGTTACTTCGGGGACAGAAATTACAATGAGCAGTTCTTC. This codes for CASSYFGDRNYNEQFF.

This clonotype was found many times. This rearrangement joins TRBV12-3 or TRBV12-4 to TRBJ2-1; D gene unclear. The CDR3 is made up of 12 amino acids. Trimming cost V 6 bases and J 6 bases, with 9 bases left between them. CDR3 bases: TGTGCCAGCAGCCCCCAAGGCAATGAGCAGTTCTTC. Encoded protein: CASSPQGNEQFF.

The DNA for the CDR3 is TGTGCCAGCAGCTTAGAGTCGGTAGGCACCGGGGAGCTGTTTTTT. Translation gives CASSLESVGTGELFF. The chain joins TRBV7-2 to TRBJ2-2; D gene unclear. Trimming stripped 1 base from V and 4 bases from J, with 10 bases between. Germline loops: CDR1 SGHTA, CDR2 FQGNSA. CDR3 length: 15 amino acids.

The V gene is TRBV7-2, the J gene TRBJ2-2, with 9 bases that match TRBD2. This CDR3 has 16 residues. With 6 bases clipped from V and 2 bases from J, the junction kept 7 bases outside the gene matches. Germline CDR1 and CDR2: SGHTA and FQGNSA. As DNA, the CDR3 is TGTGCCAGCAGACCCCCGGGACTAGCTAACACCGGGGAGCTGTTTTTT. Its protein is CASRPPGLANTGELFF.

This clonotype was seen only a few times. The V gene is TRBV9, the J gene TRBJ2-3, with D possibly matching TRBD2 (6 bases). This CDR3 is built from 14 residues. V lost 0 bases, J lost 6 bases, and 11 bases lay in between. The germline CDR1 and CDR2 sequences are SGDLS and YYNGEE. CDR3 region: CASSVGGLSDTQYF. In DNA, the CDR3 is TGTGCCAGCAGCGTAGGGGGACTTTCGGATACGCAGTATTTT.

The sample holds many counts of this clonotype. CDR3 nucleotides: TGTGCCAGCTCACCCGACAACTATGGCTACACCTTC. Translating it yields CASSPDNYGYTF. V gene TRBV18 combines with J gene TRBJ1-2; D ambiguous. Trimming cost V 3 bases and J 2 bases, with 4 bases left between them. CDR3 length: 12 amino acids. Looked up from germline, CDR1 is KGHSH and CDR2 is LQKENI.

There are many counts of this clonotype. J is TRBJ1-1 and V is TRBV29-1; 8 nucleotides line up with TRBD1. The CDR3 runs 14 residues. Germline trimming cut 4 bases from V and 1 base from J; bases unmatched to any gene: 5. CDR1 and CDR2 (germline): SQVTM, ANQGSEA. In DNA, the CDR3 is TGCAGCGTTGCTGCCGGGACAGGGAACACTGAAGCTTTCTTT. It translates to CSVAAGTGNTEAFF.

At least ten counts were recorded for this clonotype. The chain has TRBV28 and TRBJ2-3; 11 bases are a match to TRBD1. V lost 5 bases to trimming and J lost 5 bases; unmatched junction nucleotides: 6. The V gene's germline CDR1 is MDHEN and CDR2 SYDVKM. CDR3 length: 15 residues. DNA for the CDR3: TGTGCCAGCAGTACCGGACAGGGGGCCTTAGATACGCAGTATTTT. It yields the protein CASSTGQGALDTQYF.

This clonotype was counted a few times. This chain connects TRBV4-1 to TRBJ2-7, with 13 bases aligning to TRBD2. V was clipped by 1 base and J by 1 base; unmatched bases: 4. This CDR3 region has 17 residues. The germline gives CDR1 MGHRA, CDR2 YSYEKL. In DNA, the CDR3 is TGCGCCAGCAGCCAAGGACTAGCGGGAGGTAAATCCTACGAGCAGTACTTC. The encoded protein is CASSQGLAGGKSYEQYF.

This rearrangement joins TRBV4-3 to TRBJ2-7; TRBD2 matches 7 bases. The CDR3 sequence is 13 residues long. Germline V CDR1 and CDR2: LGHNA, YSLEER. Trimming cost V 2 bases and J 6 bases; bases outside gene matches: 4. The CDR3 sequence is CASSQKLALEQYF. Here the CDR3 DNA reads TGCGCCAGCAGCCAAAAACTAGCGCTCGAGCAGTACTTC.

A few counts support this clonotype. The chain carries TRBV10-3 and TRBJ2-7, with a possible D match to TRBD2 (6 bases). V was trimmed by 5 bases and J by 0 bases, leaving 11 bases between them. Germline CDR1 ENHRY, CDR2 SYGVKD. The CDR3 covers 14 residues. The CDR3 loop reads CAISRRDSSYEQYF. In nucleotides, the CDR3 is TGTGCCATCAGTCGGAGGGATAGCTCCTACGAGCAGTACTTC.

The rearrangement uses TRBV19 and TRBJ2-2, with 7 positions matching TRBD1. The V segment lost 3 bases and the J segment 2 bases; nucleotides outside the gene matches: 9. The CDR3 runs 17 residues. Germline assignment: CDR1 LNHDA and CDR2 SQIVND (reference sequence). The CDR3 coding sequence is TGTGCCAGTAGTATTGGGACAGTGCCTCTTAACACCGGGGAGCTGTTTTTT. Translated, it gives CASSIGTVPLNTGELFF.

There are many counts of this clonotype. The chain is built from TRBV5-1 and TRBJ1-1; 7 bases match TRBD1. The J segment lost 1 base and the V segment lost 6 bases, leaving 3 bases of the junction unmatched. Germline V lookup: CDR1 SGHRS, CDR2 YFSETQ. The CDR3 extends over 13 amino acids. CDR3 nucleotides: TGCGCCAGCAACACAGGGGAGAACACTGAAGCTTTCTTT. Its translation: CASNTGENTEAFF.

The chain links TRBV7-2 to TRBJ2-7; tentative D call: TRBD2 (5 bases). The V end lost 4 bases, the J end lost 6 bases, and 13 bases lay between the germline ends. The CDR3 spans 13 residues. Germline V gene data show CDR1 as SGHTA and CDR2 as FQGNSA. CDR3 DNA: TGTGCCAGCAGCTCGGACTTACCATTCGAGCAGTACTTC. It codes for CASSSDLPFEQYF.

V gene TRBV12-3 or TRBV12-4 combines with J gene TRBJ2-1; 7 bases agree with TRBD2. Unmatched junction bases numbered 6, after V lost 6 bases and J lost 1 base. The CDR3 is 15 amino acids. CDR3 DNA sequence: TGTGCCAGCAGGGAGGGCGGGAGTTCCTACAATGAGCAGTTCTTC. This translates into CASREGGSSYNEQFF.

There are a few counts of this clonotype. This chain links TRBV28 with TRBJ1-2, with unresolved D. Germline V gene data show CDR1 as MDHEN and CDR2 as SYDVKM. This CDR3 comprises 17 residues. V was cut by 3 bases and J by 3 bases, with 20 bases left in between. CDR3 amino acids: CASSFGEPGLEYYGYTF. CDR3 DNA: TGTGCCAGCAGTTTTGGGGAACCGGGCCTGGAATACTATGGCTACACCTTC.